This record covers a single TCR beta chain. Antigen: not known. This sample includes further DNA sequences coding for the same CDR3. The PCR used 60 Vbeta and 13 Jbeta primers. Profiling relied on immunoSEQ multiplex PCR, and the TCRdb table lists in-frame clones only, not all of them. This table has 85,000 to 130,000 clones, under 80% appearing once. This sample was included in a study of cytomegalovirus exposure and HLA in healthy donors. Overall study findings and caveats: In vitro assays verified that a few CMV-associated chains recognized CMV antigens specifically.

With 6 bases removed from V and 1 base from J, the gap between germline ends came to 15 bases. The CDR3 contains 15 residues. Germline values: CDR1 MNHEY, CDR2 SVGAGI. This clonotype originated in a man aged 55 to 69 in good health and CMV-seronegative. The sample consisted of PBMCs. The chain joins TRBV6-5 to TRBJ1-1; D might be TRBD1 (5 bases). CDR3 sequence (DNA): TGTGCCAGCAGCTCCACAGGTAGTCGGAACACTGAAGCTTTCTTT. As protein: CASSSTGSRNTEAFF.